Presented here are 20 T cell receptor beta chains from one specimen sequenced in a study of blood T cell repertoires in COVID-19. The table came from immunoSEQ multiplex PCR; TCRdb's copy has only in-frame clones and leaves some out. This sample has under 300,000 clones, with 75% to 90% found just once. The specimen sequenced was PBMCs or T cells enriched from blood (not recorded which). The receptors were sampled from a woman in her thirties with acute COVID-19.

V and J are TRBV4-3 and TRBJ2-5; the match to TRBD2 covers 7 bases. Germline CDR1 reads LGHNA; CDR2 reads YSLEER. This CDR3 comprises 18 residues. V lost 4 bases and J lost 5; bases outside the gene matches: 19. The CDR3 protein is CASSPPSSGPSWGETQYF. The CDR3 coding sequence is TGCGCCAGCAGCCCCCCGAGTAGCGGGCCTTCGTGGGGCGAGACCCAGTACTTC.

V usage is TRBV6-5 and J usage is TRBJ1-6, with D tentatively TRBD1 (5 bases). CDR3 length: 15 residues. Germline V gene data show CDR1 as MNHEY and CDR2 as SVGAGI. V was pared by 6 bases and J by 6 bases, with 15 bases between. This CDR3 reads CASRTVPLANSPLHF. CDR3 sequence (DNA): TGTGCCAGCAGGACAGTCCCTCTGGCTAATTCACCCCTCCACTTT.

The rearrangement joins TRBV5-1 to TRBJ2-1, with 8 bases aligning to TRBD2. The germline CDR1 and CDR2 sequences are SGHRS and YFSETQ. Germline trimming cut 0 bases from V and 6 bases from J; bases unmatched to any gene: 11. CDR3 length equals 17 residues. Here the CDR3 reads CASSLEVGGALGNEQFF. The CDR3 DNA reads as TGCGCCAGCAGCTTGGAGGTCGGGGGGGCGCTAGGCAATGAGCAGTTCTTC.

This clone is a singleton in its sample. CDR3 coding DNA: TGTGCCTGGAGTGTTAGGACAGGGAAATATAGCAATCAGCCCCAGCATTTT. It translates to CAWSVRTGKYSNQPQHF. The chain couples TRBV30 to TRBJ1-5, with TRBD1 matching over 8 bases. There are 17 residues in the CDR3. J was trimmed by 0 bases and V by 0 bases; bases with no gene match: 7. Germline-derived CDR1 and CDR2 are GTSNPN and SVGIG (reference sequence).

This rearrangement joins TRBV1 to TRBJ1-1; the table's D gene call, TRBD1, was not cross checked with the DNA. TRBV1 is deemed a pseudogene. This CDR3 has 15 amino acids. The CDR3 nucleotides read TGCACCAGCAGCCGGGACAGGGGGCCGGACACTGAAGCTTTCTTT. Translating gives CTSSRDRGPDTEAFF.

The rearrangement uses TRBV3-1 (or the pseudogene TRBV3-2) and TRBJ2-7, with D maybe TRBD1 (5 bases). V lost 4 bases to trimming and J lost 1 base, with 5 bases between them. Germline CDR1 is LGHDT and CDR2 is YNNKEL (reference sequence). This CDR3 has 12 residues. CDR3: CASSPGSYEQYF. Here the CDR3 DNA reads TGTGCCAGCAGCCCAGGGTCCTACGAGCAGTACTTC.

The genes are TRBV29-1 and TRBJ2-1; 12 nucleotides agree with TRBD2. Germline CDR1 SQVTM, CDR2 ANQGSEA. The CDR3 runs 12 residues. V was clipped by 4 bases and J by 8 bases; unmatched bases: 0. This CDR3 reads CSVGLAGDEQFF. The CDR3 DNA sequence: TGCAGCGTTGGACTAGCGGGAGATGAGCAGTTCTTC.

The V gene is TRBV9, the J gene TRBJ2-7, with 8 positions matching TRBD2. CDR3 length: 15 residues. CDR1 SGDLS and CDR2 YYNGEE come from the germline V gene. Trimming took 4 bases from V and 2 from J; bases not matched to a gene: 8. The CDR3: CASSRSGSFTYEQYF. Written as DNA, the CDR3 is TGTGCCAGCAGCCGGAGCGGGAGTTTCACCTACGAGCAGTACTTC.

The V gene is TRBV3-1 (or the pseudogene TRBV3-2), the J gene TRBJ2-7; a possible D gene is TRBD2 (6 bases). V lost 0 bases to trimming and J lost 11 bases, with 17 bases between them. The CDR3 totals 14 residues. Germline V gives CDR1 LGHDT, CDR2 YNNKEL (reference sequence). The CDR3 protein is CASSQEKIGGGEYF. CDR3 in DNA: TGTGCCAGCAGCCAAGAAAAGATTGGCGGAGGGGAGTACTTC.

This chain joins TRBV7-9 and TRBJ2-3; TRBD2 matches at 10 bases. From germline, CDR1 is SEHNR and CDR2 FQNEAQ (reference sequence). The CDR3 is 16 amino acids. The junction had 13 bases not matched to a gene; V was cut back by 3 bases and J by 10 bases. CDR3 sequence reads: CASSFDSVAGGSSQYF. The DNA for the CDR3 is TGTGCCAGCAGCTTTGATTCGGTAGCGGGGGGTTCATCGCAGTATTTT.

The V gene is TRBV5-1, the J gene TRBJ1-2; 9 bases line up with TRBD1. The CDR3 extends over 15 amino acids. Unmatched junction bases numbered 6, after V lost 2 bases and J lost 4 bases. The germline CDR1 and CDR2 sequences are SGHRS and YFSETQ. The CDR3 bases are TGCGCCAGCAGCTTTGACAGGGGGGTCTTCTATGGCTACACCTTC. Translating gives CASSFDRGVFYGYTF.

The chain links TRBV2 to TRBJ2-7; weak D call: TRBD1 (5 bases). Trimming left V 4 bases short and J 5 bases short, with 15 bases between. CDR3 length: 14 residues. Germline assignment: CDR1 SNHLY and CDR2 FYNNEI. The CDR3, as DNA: TGTGCCAGCAGTGCTGCAGGGATATACCACGAGCAGTACTTC. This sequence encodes CASSAAGIYHEQYF.

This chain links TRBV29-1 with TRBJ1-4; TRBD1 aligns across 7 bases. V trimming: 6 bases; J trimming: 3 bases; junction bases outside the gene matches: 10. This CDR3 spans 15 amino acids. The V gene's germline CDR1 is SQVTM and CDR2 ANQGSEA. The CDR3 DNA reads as TGCAGCGTCCTATCGACAGGGATTCCTAATGAAAAACTGTTTTTT. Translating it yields CSVLSTGIPNEKLFF.

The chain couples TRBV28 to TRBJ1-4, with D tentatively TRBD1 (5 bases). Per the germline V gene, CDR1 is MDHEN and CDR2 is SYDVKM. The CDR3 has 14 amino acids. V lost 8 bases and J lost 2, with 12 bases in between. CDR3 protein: CASQGIGTNEKLFF. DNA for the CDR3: TGTGCCAGCCAGGGAATCGGCACTAATGAAAAACTGTTTTTT.

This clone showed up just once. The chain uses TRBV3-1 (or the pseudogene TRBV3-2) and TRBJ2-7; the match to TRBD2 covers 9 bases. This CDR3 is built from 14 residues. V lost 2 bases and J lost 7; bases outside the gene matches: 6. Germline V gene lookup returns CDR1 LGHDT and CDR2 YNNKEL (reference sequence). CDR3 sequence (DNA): TGTGCCAGCAGCCAACTAGCGGGGAGTAAGGAGCAGTACTTC. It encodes CASSQLAGSKEQYF.

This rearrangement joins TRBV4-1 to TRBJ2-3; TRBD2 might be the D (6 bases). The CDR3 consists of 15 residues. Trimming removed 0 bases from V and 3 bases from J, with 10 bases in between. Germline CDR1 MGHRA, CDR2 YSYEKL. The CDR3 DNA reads TGCGCCAGCAGCCAAGACCAGACTAGTACAGATACGCAGTATTTT. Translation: CASSQDQTSTDTQYF.

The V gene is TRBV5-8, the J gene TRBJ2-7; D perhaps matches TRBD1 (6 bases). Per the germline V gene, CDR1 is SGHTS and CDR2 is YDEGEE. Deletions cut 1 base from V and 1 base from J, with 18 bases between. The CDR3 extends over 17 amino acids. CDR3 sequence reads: CASSLYWGQGVSYEQYF. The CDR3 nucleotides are TGTGCCAGCAGCTTGTATTGGGGGCAGGGCGTTTCCTACGAGCAGTACTTC.

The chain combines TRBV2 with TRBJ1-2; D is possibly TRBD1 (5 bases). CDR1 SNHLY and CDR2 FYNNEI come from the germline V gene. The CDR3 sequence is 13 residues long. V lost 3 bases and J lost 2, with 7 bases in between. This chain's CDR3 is CASSDGGNYGYTF. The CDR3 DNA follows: TGTGCCAGCAGTGATGGGGGGAACTATGGCTACACCTTC. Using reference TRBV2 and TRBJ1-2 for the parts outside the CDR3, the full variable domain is EPEVTQTPSHQVTQMGQEVILRCVPISNHLYFYWYRQILGQKVEFLVSFYNNEISEKSEIFDDQFSVERPDGSNFTLKIRSTKLEDSAMYFCASSDGGNYGYTFGSGTRLTVV.

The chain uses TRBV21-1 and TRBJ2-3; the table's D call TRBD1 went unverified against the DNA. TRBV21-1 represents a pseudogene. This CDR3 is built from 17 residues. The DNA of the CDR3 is TGTGCCAGCAGCAAACGAGGGACAGGGGGCGGAACAGATACGCAGTATTTT. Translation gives CASSKRGTGGGTDTQYF.

The CDR3, as DNA: TGTGCCGCGGGGGCCACCGGGGAGCTGTTTTTT. This codes for CAAGATGELFF. This chain uses TRBV24-1 with TRBJ2-2; TRBD2 is a possible D gene (7 bases). Per the germline V gene, CDR1 is KGHDR and CDR2 is SFDVKD. The CDR3 length is 11 residues. Trimming removed 12 bases from V and 4 bases from J, with 8 bases in between.